The 25 T cell receptor beta chains in this list originate from one sample, sequenced in a study of T cells after yellow fever vaccination. TCRdb re-derived calls from the 5' RACE reads in MiXCR, one entry per CDR3 protein. The sample lists about 140,000 distinct CDR3 sequences, more than 6.5% occurring once. This sample comprised CD4+ T cells sorted from PBMCs, obtained 10 days after the yellow fever booster vaccination. These receptors all come from a young man who received the YFV17D yellow fever vaccine.

The chain combines TRBV29-1 with TRBJ2-5; D remains unclear. The CDR3 spans 9 residues. Germline loops: CDR1 SQVTM, CDR2 ANQGSEA. Trimming took 6 bases from V and 5 from J, leaving 4 bases between them. The CDR3 DNA is TGCAGCGTGGACGAGACCCAGTACTTC. Translation gives CSVDETQYF.

The table lists this clonotype with many counts. This chain uses TRBV7-2 with TRBJ2-3; D might be TRBD1 or TRBD2, each matching 5 bases. Germline loops: CDR1 SGHTA, CDR2 FQGNSA. The CDR3 is 15 residues long. V was cut by 5 bases and J by 3 bases, with 15 bases left in between. CDR3 nucleotides: TGTGCCAGCAGCGCCCGAGGGGCTCTAACAGATACGCAGTATTTT. The encoded protein is CASSARGALTDTQYF.

The table lists this clonotype with a few counts. The chain employs TRBV27 and TRBJ2-7; 10 bases are a match to TRBD1. This CDR3 is 16 amino acids long. Germline V gene sequence: CDR1 MNHEY, CDR2 SMNVEV (reference sequence). V dropped 5 bases and J dropped 7; count of bases not matched to a gene: 14. The CDR3 DNA reads TGTGCCAGCAGTCCCCTCTCCTCCGGGACAGGGGTTGAGCAGTACTTC. Translation: CASSPLSSGTGVEQYF.

The sample holds many counts of this clonotype. The chain uses TRBV24-1 and TRBJ1-2; D not certain. The CDR3 covers 14 residues. Looked up from germline, CDR1 is KGHDR and CDR2 is SFDVKD. Trimming pared 4 bases from V and 4 bases from J, leaving 12 bases between. CDR3 coding DNA: TGTGCCACCAGTGACGCAGCGTACTCCTATGGCTACACCTTC. Translation: CATSDAAYSYGYTF.

This clonotype was observed many times. The chain carries TRBV24-1 and TRBJ2-5; 7 bases align to TRBD1. This CDR3 contains 22 residues. V lost 3 bases to trimming and J lost 5 bases; unmatched junction nucleotides: 29. Germline CDR1 and CDR2: KGHDR and SFDVKD. The CDR3 sequence is CATSDAGQELRGPGEGRETQYF. CDR3 bases: TGTGCCACCAGTGATGCTGGACAGGAGCTGAGGGGACCCGGGGAAGGTCGGGAGACCCAGTACTTC.

This clonotype was counted ten times or more. The chain joins TRBV5-1 to TRBJ2-1; D is possibly TRBD2 (5 bases). Per germline, CDR1 SGHRS and CDR2 YFSETQ. CDR3 length equals 15 residues. The V end lost 0 bases, the J end lost 1 base, and 8 bases lay between the germline ends. The CDR3 reads CASSLALASYNEQFF. CDR3 bases: TGCGCCAGCAGCTTGGCCCTAGCATCCTACAATGAGCAGTTCTTC.

In regard to this clonotype: A much larger clonotype is one base distant, so this may be a read error. The V and J genes are TRBV30 and TRBJ2-4; D remains ambiguous. V lost 0 bases to trimming and J lost 7 bases, with 10 bases between them. This CDR3 contains 13 residues. Germline CDR1 and CDR2: GTSNPN and SVGIG (reference sequence). The chain's CDR3 is CAWSVRVCNIQYF. CDR3 nucleotides: TGTGCCTGGAGTGTAAGGGTCTGTAACATTCAGTACTTC.

The genes are TRBV30 and TRBJ1-6; 9 bases line up with TRBD1. Germline trimming cut 2 bases from V and 8 bases from J; bases unmatched to any gene: 4. CDR3 length equals 14 residues. Per the germline V gene, CDR1 is GTSNPN and CDR2 is SVGIG (reference sequence). The CDR3 here is CAWSKQGADSPLHF. The CDR3 DNA follows: TGTGCCTGGAGTAAACAGGGGGCCGATTCACCCCTCCACTTT. The full variable domain, its missing parts supplied by reference TRBV30 and TRBJ1-6, is SQTIHQWPATLVQPVGSPLSLECTVEGTSNPNLYWYRQAAGRGLQLLFYSVGIGQISSEVPQNLSASRPQDRQFILSSKKLLLSDSGFYLCAWSKQGADSPLHFGNGTRLTVT.

This clonotype was found a few times. CDR3 bases: TGCAGTGCTAGAGACACCGGCAGGGCCCGGGGATATGGCTACACCTTC. The encoded protein is CSARDTGRARGYGYTF. V gene TRBV20-1 combines with J gene TRBJ1-2, with D possibly matching TRBD1 (5 bases). Trimming removed 0 bases from V and 5 bases from J, with 19 bases in between. CDR1 and CDR2 (germline): DFQATT, SNEGSKA (reference sequence). CDR3 size: 16 residues.

At least ten counts were recorded for this clonotype. CDR3 amino acids: CASSPSDNLGQYF. Here the CDR3 DNA reads TGTGCCAGCAGCCCGTCGGACAACCTCGGGCAGTATTTT. This chain joins TRBV5-5 and TRBJ2-3; D may be TRBD1 (5 bases). Germline CDR1 is SGHKS and CDR2 is YYEKEE (reference sequence). Between the trimmed V and J ends, which lost 4 bases and 11 bases, there was a span of 17 bases. The CDR3 length is 13 residues. The whole variable domain, filled in from reference TRBV5-5 and TRBJ2-3, reads DAGVTQSPTHLIKTRGQQVTLRCSPISGHKSVSWYQQVLGQGPQFIFQYYEKEERGRGNFPDRFSARQFPNYSSELNVNALLLGDSALYLCASSPSDNLGQYFGPGTRLTVL.

This clonotype was seen ten or more times. The J gene is TRBJ2-5, the V gene TRBV7-2; D call uncertain. Germline loops: CDR1 SGHTA, CDR2 FQGNSA. Trimming took off 3 bases at V and 3 bases at J, with 5 bases between the two ends. The CDR3 totals 12 residues. The CDR3 DNA is TGTGCCAGCAGCTTCAGTAAAGAGACCCAGTACTTC. Its translation is CASSFSKETQYF.

This clonotype was seen a handful of times. The chain uses TRBV7-9 and TRBJ2-7; 7 nucleotides match TRBD1. The germline V gene encodes CDR1 SEHNR and CDR2 FQNEAQ (reference sequence). The ends lost 5 bases at V and 5 bases at J; junction bases unmatched: 3. There are 12 residues in the CDR3. CDR3 DNA sequence: TGTGCCAGCAGCCCCGACAGGGACGAGCAGTACTTC. Translating gives CASSPDRDEQYF.

The V gene is TRBV30, the J gene TRBJ1-1; possibly TRBD1 for D (5 bases). The CDR3 covers 14 residues. V lost 3 bases, J lost 2 bases, and 13 bases lay in between. In germline, CDR1 is GTSNPN, CDR2 SVGIG (reference sequence). The CDR3 sequence: CAWRLGRANTEAFF. The CDR3 nucleotides read TGTGCCTGGAGATTAGGCAGGGCTAACACTGAAGCTTTCTTT.

This clonotype has ten or more counts. The chain employs TRBV5-1 and TRBJ1-2; 11 bases fit TRBD1. The CDR3 is 14 amino acids. The germline CDR1 and CDR2 sequences are SGHRS and YFSETQ. Losses at the gene ends were 3 bases for V and 7 bases for J; bases not matched to a gene: 5. The CDR3 loop is CASSSGQGAIGYTF. CDR3 DNA: TGCGCCAGCAGCTCCGGACAGGGGGCTATTGGCTACACCTTC. Full variable domain (outside the CDR3, taken from reference TRBV5-1 and TRBJ1-2): KAGVTQTPRYLIKTRGQQVTLSCSPISGHRSVSWYQQTPGQGLQFLFEYFSETQRNKGNFPGRFSGRQFSNSRSEMNVSTLELGDSALYLCASSSGQGAIGYTFGSGTRLTVV.

In its sample, this clonotype was seen many times. The chain recombines TRBV2 with TRBJ2-1; TRBD2 agrees at 9 bases. The junction had 7 bases not matched to a gene; V was cut back by 4 bases and J by 9 bases. CDR3 length: 14 amino acids. Germline CDR1 SNHLY, CDR2 FYNNEI. Written as DNA, the CDR3 is TGTGCCAGCAGTGGTTTAGCGGGAGTTGGTGAGCAGTTCTTC. Amino acid sequence: CASSGLAGVGEQFF.

This clonotype has a count of ten or more. CDR3 amino acids: CASSLAGRGLNRPRQYF. DNA of the CDR3: TGTGCCAGCAGCTTAGCAGGGCGGGGCCTGAACCGACCCAGACAGTACTTC. The chain employs TRBV7-2 and TRBJ2-5; D possibly corresponds to TRBD2 (6 bases). The CDR3 covers 17 residues. Germline V lookup: CDR1 SGHTA, CDR2 FQGNSA. V was cut by 0 bases and J by 11 bases, with 25 bases left in between.

This clonotype was counted many times. The chain combines TRBV6-1 with TRBJ2-7, with D possibly TRBD1 on 5 matching bases. The V and J ends lost 11 bases and 0 bases respectively, with 14 bases between them. Germline V gene lookup returns CDR1 MNHNS and CDR2 SASEGT. CDR3 length: 13 residues. CDR3 coding DNA: TGTGCCGCTAGGGGTGCAAGCTCCTACGAGCAGTACTTC. It is translated as CAARGASSYEQYF.

This clonotype has only a few counts. This chain joins TRBV18 and TRBJ2-1; D is ambiguous. V gave up 3 bases and J gave up 0 bases, with 3 bases separating them. CDR1 KGHSH and CDR2 LQKENI come from the germline V gene. This CDR3 contains 13 residues. Written as DNA, the CDR3 is TGTGCCAGCTCACCGAGCTCCTACAATGAGCAGTTCTTC. It yields the protein CASSPSSYNEQFF.

This clonotype was picked up many times. V is TRBV5-1 and J is TRBJ2-1; the match to TRBD2 covers 7 bases. CDR1 is SGHRS and CDR2 is YFSETQ in the germline V gene. The CDR3 has 15 residues. V trimming: 1 base; J trimming: 8 bases; junction bases outside the gene matches: 9. CDR3 in DNA: TGCGCCAGCAGCTTGATTCTTAGCGGGCGCGATGAGCAGTTCTTC. This gives the protein CASSLILSGRDEQFF.

This clonotype has a count of ten or more. V gene TRBV20-1 combines with J gene TRBJ2-5; D is unclear. Germline loops: CDR1 DFQATT, CDR2 SNEGSKA (reference sequence). The CDR3 consists of 12 residues. With 5 bases removed from V and 4 bases from J, the gap between germline ends came to 11 bases. In DNA form, the CDR3 reads TGCAGTGCTCCGGCTCCGGGAGAGACCCAGTACTTC. It encodes CSAPAPGETQYF.

This clonotype has at least ten counts. The chain uses TRBV12-5 and TRBJ2-2, with 13 bases matching TRBD2. Per the germline V gene, CDR1 is LGHNT and CDR2 is FRNRAP. The V and J ends lost 5 bases and 6 bases, in that order; junction bases with no gene match: 6. The CDR3 is 16 residues long. DNA for the CDR3: TGTGCTAGTGGTAGCGGGACTAGCGGGATGGCCGGGGAGCTGTTTTTT. It specifies CASGSGTSGMAGELFF.

This clonotype was seen at least ten times. The chain couples TRBV28 to TRBJ2-5; D is unclear. Germline values: CDR1 MDHEN, CDR2 SYDVKM. The V gene lost 8 bases and the J gene lost 3 bases, with 4 bases spanning the gap. CDR3 length equals 10 residues. CDR3 sequence: CASRKETQYF. For the CDR3, the DNA is TGTGCCAGCCGGAAAGAGACCCAGTACTTC.

This clonotype showed up many times. The CDR3 DNA follows: TGCGCCAGCAGCCCTATGGGTGCGGGAGCGAGTTACGAGCAGTACTTC. Protein: CASSPMGAGASYEQYF. This chain joins TRBV5-1 and TRBJ2-7; TRBD2 matches 7 bases. The CDR3 spans 16 residues. V lost 4 bases to trimming and J lost 4 bases; unmatched junction nucleotides: 14. Germline V CDR1 and CDR2: SGHRS, YFSETQ.

The chain combines TRBV20-1 with TRBJ2-3; 8 bases fit TRBD2. Germline trimming cut 3 bases from V and 6 bases from J; bases unmatched to any gene: 11. This CDR3 is 15 amino acids long. The germline V gene encodes CDR1 DFQATT and CDR2 SNEGSKA (reference sequence). Here the CDR3 DNA reads TGCAGTGCTAGCAGTAGCGGGAAGTTTTTGGATACGCAGTATTTT. Translation: CSASSSGKFLDTQYF.

This clonotype was picked up a small number of times. The genes are TRBV5-5 and TRBJ2-3, with 9 bases that match TRBD2. There are 17 residues in the CDR3. The germline gives CDR1 SGHKS, CDR2 YYEKEE (reference sequence). V lost 0 bases and J lost 5; bases outside the gene matches: 10. This chain's CDR3 is CASSLGVSGGPGDTQYF. The CDR3 DNA sequence: TGTGCCAGCAGCTTGGGGGTTAGCGGGGGTCCTGGAGATACGCAGTATTTT.